The 11 T cell receptor beta chains given below trace back to one sample, sequenced in a study of blood T cell repertoires in COVID-19. Sequencing used immunoSEQ multiplex PCR; TCRdb keeps in-frame clones, though not all of them. The data hold approximately 250,000 clones, with more than 75% observed a single time. The sample was peripheral blood. Source of these receptors: a woman aged 55-70 years who had recovered from COVID-19.

The V gene is TRBV6-5, the J gene TRBJ2-7; D unresolved. Germline lookup yields CDR1 MNHEY and CDR2 SVGAGI. V was pared by 6 bases and J by 3 bases, with 18 bases between. This CDR3 is 15 amino acids long. This CDR3 is CASRREARGIYEQYF. The CDR3 DNA sequence: TGTGCCAGCAGACGCGAAGCCCGCGGAATCTACGAGCAGTACTTC.

The rearrangement uses TRBV7-2 and TRBJ2-7; D is possibly TRBD2 (5 bases). With 0 bases removed from V and 3 bases from J, the gap between germline ends came to 9 bases. The germline V gene has CDR1 SGHTA and CDR2 FQGNSA. The CDR3 spans 14 residues. The CDR3 sequence: CASSLAAGSYEQYF. In DNA, the CDR3 is TGTGCCAGCAGCTTAGCTGCGGGCAGCTACGAGCAGTACTTC.

The V gene is TRBV13, the J gene TRBJ2-2; no firm D call. The length of the CDR3 is 12 residues. The germline CDR1 and CDR2 sequences are PRHDT and FYEKMQ (reference sequence). Trimming removed 2 bases from V and 7 bases from J, with 5 bases in between. The CDR3 here is CASSLILGELFF. CDR3 sequence (DNA): TGTGCCAGCAGCTTAATCCTCGGGGAGCTGTTTTTT.

The CDR3 sequence is CASSWGGREDGYTF. The CDR3 nucleotides read TGTGCCAGCAGCTGGGGGGGCAGGGAAGATGGCTACACCTTC. The chain is built from TRBV5-4 and TRBJ1-2; possible D gene TRBD1, 6 bases. The V gene's germline CDR1 is SGHNT and CDR2 YYREEE (reference sequence). V was trimmed by 3 bases and J by 6 bases, leaving 15 bases between them. This CDR3 comprises 14 residues.

Worth noting for this clone: This sample includes further DNA sequences coding for the same CDR3. The genes are TRBV5-5 and TRBJ1-5; no firm D call. The CDR3 is 13 residues long. Germline loops: CDR1 SGHKS, CDR2 YYEKEE (reference sequence). Trimming shortened V by 7 bases and J by 5 bases, and 13 bases separated the two germline ends. The CDR3 loop reads CASSFSGDQPQHF. The CDR3 bases are TGTGCCAGCTCCTTTTCCGGGGATCAGCCCCAGCATTTT. Filled out from reference TRBV5-5 and TRBJ1-5, the complete variable domain reads DAGVTQSPTHLIKTRGQQVTLRCSPISGHKSVSWYQQVLGQGPQFIFQYYEKEERGRGNFPDRFSARQFPNYSSELNVNALLLGDSALYLCASSFSGDQPQHFGDGTRLSIL.

V and J are TRBV19 and TRBJ2-1; D is unresolved. V was pared by 5 bases and J by 0 bases, with 17 bases between. This CDR3 has 17 residues. Per the germline V gene, CDR1 is LNHDA and CDR2 is SQIVND (reference sequence). DNA of the CDR3: TGTGCCAGTAGTCCCCGGCAAGCGTATAGCTCCTACAATGAGCAGTTCTTC. Translation gives CASSPRQAYSSYNEQFF.

The chain recombines TRBV12-3 or TRBV12-4 with TRBJ1-1; D is unclear. This CDR3 is 13 amino acids long. Trimming removed 3 bases from V and 8 bases from J, with 13 bases in between. Here the CDR3 reads CASSFAGAEEAFF. The CDR3 nucleotides read TGTGCCAGCAGTTTTGCGGGAGCCGAGGAAGCTTTCTTT.

The CDR3 loop is CASSLIRGGAGELFF. In DNA form, the CDR3 reads TGTGCCAGCAGCCTCATTCGCGGGGGGGCCGGGGAGCTGTTTTTT. V is TRBV7-2 and J is TRBJ2-2, with 9 bases fitting TRBD2. The V gene end was trimmed by 5 bases and the J gene end by 6 bases; junction bases not matched to a gene: 7. The CDR3 loop spans 15 amino acids. Looked up from germline, CDR1 is SGHTA and CDR2 is FQGNSA.

This clone was counted at least ten times. This chain connects TRBV5-5 to TRBJ1-5; 7 nucleotides align to TRBD1. CDR1 and CDR2 from the germline V gene are SGHKS and YYEKEE (reference sequence). This CDR3 has 15 amino acids. J was trimmed by 2 bases and V by 6 bases; bases with no gene match: 8. The CDR3 spells CASTLGQAGNQPQHF. In nucleotides, the CDR3 is TGTGCCAGCACCCTAGGACAGGCGGGCAATCAGCCCCAGCATTTT.

The chain couples TRBV4-2 to TRBJ2-7, with D possibly matching TRBD1 (6 bases). This CDR3 is 16 amino acids long. V was shortened by 0 bases and J by 4 bases, with 16 bases between the two germline ends. Germline V gives CDR1 LGHNA, CDR2 YNFKEQ. CDR3 region: CASSQDITGTEYEQYF. Here the CDR3 DNA reads TGTGCCAGCAGCCAAGATATTACAGGGACCGAGTACGAGCAGTACTTC.

V and J are TRBV1 and TRBJ2-1; the table's TRBD2 call for D was not verified on the DNA. TRBV1 is a recognized pseudogene. The CDR3 totals 19 residues. The CDR3 bases are TGCACCAGCAGCCAACTCAATGGAGGCGCCGTGAGCTCCTACAATGAGCAGTTCTTC. Its translation: CTSSQLNGGAVSSYNEQFF.